This TCR beta chain stems from a study of blood T cell repertoires in COVID-19. Data came from immunoSEQ multiplex PCR; TCRdb stores just in-frame clones and leaves some out. The data show around 170,000 clones, around 84% seen once. The trim removed 3 bases at V and 2 bases at J, leaving 3 bases unmatched. The germline gives CDR1 LNHDA, CDR2 SQIVND (reference sequence). The CDR3 consists of 15 residues. Assignment of participants to cohorts was predicated upon participant-reported clinical history. Cohort 3 donors counted as recovered after two negative PCRs, clearance, or resolved symptoms. The chain couples TRBV19 to TRBJ1-3; the match to TRBD1 covers 8 bases. This receptor was taken from a woman in her 50s who had recovered from COVID-19. Sequencing was performed on PBMCs or T cells enriched from blood (not recorded which). As DNA, the CDR3 is TGTGCCAGTAGTATTTCCAGGGGGCCTGGAAACACCATATATTTT. Translating gives CASSISRGPGNTIYF.